Presented here are 13 T cell receptor beta chains from one specimen sequenced in a study of regulatory T cells in long-lasting Graves disease. CDR3 regions were amplified by Arm-PCR using iRepertoire HTBI primers to build TCR beta libraries. TCRdb processed the multiplex PCR reads anew with MiXCR; each CDR3 protein has one entry. The table lists some 220,000 distinct CDR3 sequences, approximately 18% of them singletons, with 10% to 15% in the top ten. Stated time point: newly diagnosed GD, antithyroid drugs for less than 3 months. PBMC-derived RNA was used for the TCR library. This same sample was also taken into another study, of T cells in Graves' hyperthyroidism and ophthalmopathy.

The material was peripheral blood mononuclear cells (PBMCs), obtained at new diagnosis, from a patient treated with antithyroid drugs. These receptors all stem from a woman under 40 with Graves disease.

This sequence joins TRBV9 and TRBJ1-4; TRBD1 is a possible D gene (5 bases). The CDR3 loop spans 15 amino acids. Germline CDR1 and CDR2: SGDLS and YYNGEE. Trimming stripped 3 bases from V and 8 bases from J, with 17 bases between. CDR3 DNA: TGTGCCAGCAGCGGAGGGGAAGGGATTGGAGAAAAACTGTTTTTT. It yields the protein CASSGGEGIGEKLFF.

With regard to this clonotype: A read error is likely here: a far larger clone is one base away. No conserved phenylalanine or tryptophan is present at the end of the CDR3, so a read error is the likely explanation. The chain has TRBV11-2 and TRBJ2-3; D is perhaps TRBD2 (6 bases). The germline CDR1 and CDR2 sequences are SGHAT and FQNNGV. V was pared by 2 bases and J by 2 bases, with 14 bases between. The CDR3 consists of 16 residues. The CDR3 is CASSLSGLGLTDTQYL. The CDR3 DNA follows: TGTGCCAGCAGCTTAAGCGGGCTCGGACTCACAGATACGCAGTATCTT.

At least ten counts were recorded for this clonotype. The rearrangement joins TRBV6-1 to TRBJ1-2; D ambiguous. The CDR3 sequence is 13 residues long. Trimming took off 8 bases at V and 0 bases at J, with 10 bases between the two ends. The V gene's germline CDR1 is MNHNS and CDR2 SASEGT. The CDR3 protein is CASAWAPNYGYTF. The CDR3 DNA reads TGTGCCAGCGCGTGGGCACCTAACTATGGCTACACCTTC.

The sample holds a few counts of this clonotype. This chain connects TRBV15 to TRBJ2-2, with 7 bases identical to TRBD2. Germline V gives CDR1 LNHNV, CDR2 YYDKDF (reference sequence). Trimming removed 0 bases from V and 7 bases from J; junction bases left unmatched: 8. The CDR3 is 16 amino acids. The CDR3 reads CATSRDQPSGHGELFF. The CDR3 bases are TGTGCCACCAGCAGAGATCAGCCTAGCGGCCACGGGGAGCTGTTTTTT.

This clonotype came up many times. The chain uses TRBV30 and TRBJ1-5; no firm D call. The CDR3 consists of 13 residues. The ends were cut back, 0 bases at V and 7 bases at J, with 10 bases in the middle. Germline loops: CDR1 GTSNPN, CDR2 SVGIG (reference sequence). CDR3 in DNA: TGTGCCTGGAGTGTGGGAAACATCCAGCCCCAGCATTTT. Protein sequence: CAWSVGNIQPQHF. The whole variable domain, filled in from reference TRBV30 and TRBJ1-5, reads SQTIHQWPATLVQPVGSPLSLECTVEGTSNPNLYWYRQAAGRGLQLLFYSVGIGQISSEVPQNLSASRPQDRQFILSSKKLLLSDSGFYLCAWSVGNIQPQHFGDGTRLSIL.

The chain carries TRBV5-1 and TRBJ1-1, with D perhaps matching TRBD1 (6 bases). The V gene lost 4 bases and the J gene lost 4 bases, with 20 bases spanning the gap. The CDR3 loop spans 16 amino acids. Germline CDR1 SGHRS, CDR2 YFSETQ. The CDR3 here is CASSPTALGGLTEAFF. Written as DNA, the CDR3 is TGCGCCAGCAGCCCGACCGCCCTGGGGGGGCTCACTGAAGCTTTCTTT.

Notes on this clonotype: Only one base separates this from a far larger clonotype, so it likely reflects a read error. The rearrangement uses TRBV2 and TRBJ2-5; 15 nucleotides agree with TRBD2. Germline loops: CDR1 SNHLY, CDR2 FYNNEI. This CDR3 comprises 18 residues. CDR3 protein: CASTRTSGGARSYNEEFF. CDR3 nucleotides: TGTGCCAGCACCCGGACTAGCGGGGGGGCCAGATCCTACAATGAGGAGTTCTTC.

The chain is built from TRBV9 and TRBJ2-3, with D possibly being TRBD2 (7 bases). The V end was cut by 0 bases, the J end by 0 bases, with 11 bases between. Germline CDR1 and CDR2: SGDLS and YYNGEE. The CDR3 extends over 16 amino acids. CDR3 nucleotide sequence: TGTGCCAGCAGCGTAGACGGGGGGCACAGCACAGATACGCAGTATTTT. Protein sequence: CASSVDGGHSTDTQYF.

At least ten counts were recorded for this clonotype. The rearrangement links TRBV2 to TRBJ2-3; no clear D gene. Germline V lookup: CDR1 SNHLY, CDR2 FYNNEI. Trimming left V 3 bases short and J 2 bases short, with 9 bases between. The CDR3 is 14 amino acids. The CDR3 coding sequence is TGTGCCAGCAGTGAGCGGTCCTCCACAGATACGCAGTATTTT. Translation gives CASSERSSTDTQYF.

This clonotype was seen ten or more times. The V and J genes are TRBV28 and TRBJ1-2, with a possible D match to TRBD1 (6 bases). Trimming cost V 3 bases and J 7 bases, with 9 bases left between them. The CDR3 sequence is 12 residues long. Germline loops: CDR1 MDHEN, CDR2 SYDVKM. CDR3 amino acids: CASSFEGGGYTF. The CDR3 DNA is TGTGCCAGCAGTTTCGAAGGGGGTGGCTACACCTTC.

With respect to this clonotype: A much larger clone lies a single base off, so this may be a read error. The rearrangement uses TRBV30 and TRBJ2-1, with D possibly being TRBD2 (5 bases). Germline lookup yields CDR1 GTSNPN and CDR2 SVGIG (reference sequence). This CDR3 region has 14 residues. With 1 base removed from V and 2 bases from J, the gap between germline ends came to 9 bases. The CDR3 region is CAWSAGITYNEQFF. The CDR3 DNA is TGTGCCTGGAGTGCCGGGATTACCTACAATGAGCAGTTCTTC. The full variable domain, completed using reference TRBV30 and TRBJ2-1, is SQTIHQWPATLVQPVGSPLSLECTVEGTSNPNLYWYRQAAGRGLQLLFYSVGIGQISSEVPQNLSASRPQDRQFILSSKKLLLSDSGFYLCAWSAGITYNEQFFGPGTRLTVL.

This clonotype was seen many times. DNA for the CDR3: TGTGCCAGCAGCTTTGGAGGGACAGGTATCTCCTACGAGCAGTACTTC. The encoded protein is CASSFGGTGISYEQYF. The chain has TRBV5-5 and TRBJ2-7; 8 nucleotides align to TRBD1. CDR3 length: 16 residues. The V gene's germline CDR1 is SGHKS and CDR2 YYEKEE (reference sequence). Trimming at V came to 2 bases and at J to 0 bases, leaving 7 bases not matched to a gene.

This clonotype was observed many times. This chain links TRBV11-2 with TRBJ2-5; D is undetermined. The CDR3 contains 14 residues. The V end was cut by 4 bases, the J end by 6 bases, with 15 bases between. Germline CDR1 and CDR2: SGHAT and FQNNGV. DNA of the CDR3: TGTGCCAGCAGCTCCCAAGCTGGTCTGCAGACCCAGTACTTC. Amino acid sequence: CASSSQAGLQTQYF.